Below, 10 T cell receptor beta chains from the same sample are listed, as sequenced in a study of cytomegalovirus exposure and HLA in healthy donors. A multiplex PCR was run with 60 Vbeta primers and 13 Jbeta primers. The assay was immunoSEQ multiplex PCR, and TCRdb's table has in-frame clones only and misses some. The sample includes about 120,000 clones, 65% to 75% of them seen just once. Sequences were obtained from PBMCs. These receptors were obtained from a woman in her forties or fifties in good health and CMV-seropositive.

The chain combines TRBV28 with TRBJ2-7; D is perhaps TRBD2 (7 bases). This CDR3 spans 15 amino acids. Germline-derived CDR1 and CDR2 are MDHEN and SYDVKM. V lost 5 bases and J lost 1, with 15 bases in between. This CDR3 is CASSLRRGPSYEQYF. As DNA, the CDR3 is TGTGCCAGCAGTCTGAGGCGGGGGCCATCCTACGAGCAGTACTTC.

The chain couples TRBV7-3 to TRBJ2-7; 7 positions match TRBD2. Trimming at V came to 4 bases and at J to 5 bases, leaving 11 bases not matched to a gene. In germline, CDR1 is SGHTA, CDR2 FQGTGA. The CDR3 spans 15 residues. The CDR3 nucleotides are TGTGCCAGCAGCTCCCATTGGCGGGAGCCAAACGAGCAGTACTTC. This translates into CASSSHWREPNEQYF. Full variable domain (missing parts from reference TRBV7-3 and TRBJ2-7): GAGVSQTPSNKVTEKGKYVELRCDPISGHTALYWYRQSLGQGPEFLIYFQGTGAADDSGLPNDRFFAVRPEGSVSTLKIQRTERGDSAVYLCASSSHWREPNEQYFGPGTRLTVT.

This clone was recorded a few times. The chain couples TRBV6-6 to TRBJ2-6, with D unresolved. In germline, CDR1 is MNHNY, CDR2 SVGAGI (reference sequence). V was pared by 8 bases and J by 2 bases, with 10 bases between. This CDR3 contains 14 residues. In nucleotides, the CDR3 is TGTGCCAGCCTTAAGACAACTGGGGCCAACGTCCTGACTTTC. Its protein product is CASLKTTGANVLTF.

This chain connects TRBV2 to TRBJ1-4, with D maybe TRBD1 (5 bases). Germline V gene sequence: CDR1 SNHLY, CDR2 FYNNEI. The CDR3 has 13 amino acids. Trimming pared 4 bases from V and 8 bases from J, leaving 11 bases between. CDR3 nucleotides: TGTGCCAGCAGTGGTCGTCAGGGAGAAAAACTGTTTTTT. As protein: CASSGRQGEKLFF.

The chain combines TRBV11-3 with TRBJ2-1; 7 bases are shared with TRBD2. Germline V gene data show CDR1 as SGHNT and CDR2 as YENEEA. V lost 5 bases and J lost 4; bases outside the gene matches: 8. The CDR3 runs to 15 residues. The CDR3, as DNA: TGTGCCAGCAGCCCCCCGACTAGCCATTACAATGAGCAGTTCTTC. Amino acid sequence: CASSPPTSHYNEQFF. Based on the CDR3 plus reference TRBV11-3 and TRBJ2-1, the full variable domain is EAGVVQSPRYKIIEKKQPVAFWCNPISGHNTLYWYLQNLGQGPELLIRYENEEAVDDSQLPKDRFSAERLKGVDSTLKIQPAELGDSAVYLCASSPPTSHYNEQFFGPGTRLTVL.

V and J are TRBV18 and TRBJ2-3, with no clear D. Germline values: CDR1 KGHSH, CDR2 LQKENI. The CDR3 is made up of 11 amino acids. Trimming cost V 3 bases and J 4 bases, with 2 bases left between them. CDR3 DNA: TGTGCCAGCTCACCCTCAGATACGCAGTATTTT. Protein: CASSPSDTQYF.

The chain couples TRBV7-2 to TRBJ2-3; D perhaps matches TRBD1 (6 bases). Germline values: CDR1 SGHTA, CDR2 FQGNSA. The CDR3 totals 16 residues. The V end was cut by 2 bases, the J end by 0 bases, with 12 bases between. The CDR3, as DNA: TGTGCCAGCAGCTTACCGAGACAGGTTAGCACAGATACGCAGTATTTT. This translates into CASSLPRQVSTDTQYF.

This clone was observed a handful of times. The genes are TRBV7-9 and TRBJ1-1; TRBD1 matches at 7 bases. V was pared by 4 bases and J by 5 bases, with 7 bases of the junction left unmatched. CDR3 length equals 14 residues. From germline, CDR1 is SEHNR and CDR2 FQNEAQ (reference sequence). The CDR3 nucleotides are TGTGCCAGCAGCTCCCCGACAGGGCCGACTGAAGCTTTCTTT. The encoded protein is CASSSPTGPTEAFF.

The gene calls are TRBV4-3 and TRBJ1-2; D is ambiguous. Trimming shortened V by 0 bases and J by 0 bases, and 8 bases separated the two germline ends. The germline V gene encodes CDR1 LGHNA and CDR2 YSLEER. The CDR3 is made up of 15 amino acids. The CDR3 DNA is TGCGCCAGCAGCCAAGATCAGGCAGCTAACTATGGCTACACCTTC. Amino acids: CASSQDQAANYGYTF.

This clone was detected only once. The J gene is TRBJ2-7, the V gene TRBV7-9, with D perhaps TRBD1 (5 bases). The V gene lost 7 bases and the J gene lost 1 base, with 14 bases spanning the gap. Looked up from germline, CDR1 is SEHNR and CDR2 is FQNEAQ (reference sequence). The CDR3 spans 14 residues. The CDR3 DNA sequence: TGTGCCAGCAAAAACACAGGATCTTCCTACGAGCAGTACTTC. Its translation is CASKNTGSSYEQYF.